The clone carrying this T cell receptor beta chain was picked up many times. Its antigen is not identified. The entry originates in a study of T cell repertoires in cytomegalovirus infection. Study-level background: Public TCR beta signatures marked donors with CMV infection and the matching HLA. General study points: There were HLA-C-restricted CMV-specific TCR beta clonotypes dominating the ex vivo response. Cumulative frequency of public TCR beta families picked out carriers of CMV plus the relevant HLA.

From the reads, TCRdb called clonotypes with MiXCR, one entry per CDR3 protein. The sample has roughly 500,000 distinct CDR3 sequences; approximately 10% are singletons. Looked up from germline, CDR1 is SGHAT and CDR2 is FQNNGV. This CDR3 region has 16 residues. After removal of 6 bases from V and 5 bases from J, the junction contained 15 bases not matched to a gene. The V and J genes are TRBV11-2 and TRBJ2-5, with 7 bases identical to TRBD1. The sequence came from a human donor in good health (CMV status not recorded). Some clones in this sample may be carry-over from other donors' samples. What was sequenced was PBMCs. DNA for the CDR3: TGTGCCAGCAGGCGACAGGGCTCGAATGAAGTGGAGACCCAGTACTTC. Its translation is CASRRQGSNEVETQYF.